A single TCR beta chain is shown here with its context. The antigen it binds to is not known. No base quality information exists; no much larger clone differs at one position. The sample's time point label is to be understood as: baseline before first vaccination. Vaccinee samples came from UK trials COV001 and COV002, including a single-blind randomized controlled phase 2/3 trial of AZD1222 (ChAdOx1 nCoV-19) in healthy adults. For TCRbeta chain sequencing, PBMC samples from trial participants were taken at day 0 and at day 28 after the second dose. The CDR3 has 13 amino acids, counting the end cysteine and phenylalanine. Just the 39-base CDR3 DNA is kept, in frame starting at base 1. CDR1 SGHAT and CDR2 FQNNGV were looked up in the germline V gene. V lost 5 bases and J lost 6 bases; the stretch between them is 10 bases long. This entry belongs to a study of T cell responses to AZD1222 COVID-19 vaccine (TCRdb year 2021). Describing the broader study: AZD1222 recipients with second doses at about 4 weeks or about 12 weeks were pooled, because spike-specific TCR depth and breadth did not differ between schedules. Trial participants were enrolled by age into 18-55, 56-69 and 70-plus year subgroups, with about 150, 27 and 61 TCR-sequenced participants respectively. TCR sequencing covered over 230 trial participants: 200 to 220 given two doses of AZD1222 and approximately 25 given two doses of MenACWY control vaccine.

The CDR3 regions of human TCRbeta chains were analyzed by immunosequencing. Concerning the study's data processing: Repertoire TCRs were matched against a reference library of SARS-CoV-2-specific TCRs generated with the MIRA antigen-specificity platform. Breadth was defined as the fraction of unique TCRs that were SARS-CoV-2-associated, and depth was defined as the fraction of total T cells that were SARS-CoV-2-associated. Using the MIRA data, each spike-specific TCR was assigned both to the spike region to which the TCR was reactive and to a CD4 or CD8 class. Log10-transformed breadth and depth values were compared by one-way ANOVA with Sidak's multiple comparisons tests. In its TCRdb copy, this immuneACCESS table keeps in-frame sequences only and misses some clones. Where compared with another copy, unresolved V genes explain less than half of these, and the others have no known cause. That table furnishes V, J and clone size, whereas the DNA furnished D and trimming. Within this sample are tens of thousands of clones, with around three quarters of them counted one time only. Under 5% of the sample is taken by the ten largest.

Findings and caveats that apply to the study as a whole: The 56-69-year group was small, and its depth increase did not reach significance, likely because of low power. Because no day 14 peak-response samples were available, the repertoires could be characterized only after the peak T cell response. After two AZD1222 doses, spike-specific TCR breadth and depth were significantly higher than at day 0 and than in MenACWY recipients. Most participants were white British and females outnumbered males, and the authors suggested that clonal diversity may have been underestimated. Conclusions about previously exposed vaccinees are limited, since just 5 or 6 AZD1222 recipients were seropositive for SARS-CoV-2 at baseline. CD4 TCRs associated with the vaccine covered the entire spike protein, and the dominant responses were in regions 160-218 and 743-854. Epitopes outside the regions mutated in the B.1.351 and B.1.1.7 variants were reportedly recognized by nearly half of the unique spike-specific TCRs.

The sequencing here drew on peripheral blood, taken on day 0 of AZD1222 vaccination. The sequence joins TRBV11-2 to TRBJ2-2; a confident D gene designation cannot be given. The sequence was collected from an adult in good health. The nucleotide sequence is given as TGTGCCAGCAGCCAAGGACGGGCCGGGGAGCTGTTTTTT. Translated, this is CASSQGRAGELFF.